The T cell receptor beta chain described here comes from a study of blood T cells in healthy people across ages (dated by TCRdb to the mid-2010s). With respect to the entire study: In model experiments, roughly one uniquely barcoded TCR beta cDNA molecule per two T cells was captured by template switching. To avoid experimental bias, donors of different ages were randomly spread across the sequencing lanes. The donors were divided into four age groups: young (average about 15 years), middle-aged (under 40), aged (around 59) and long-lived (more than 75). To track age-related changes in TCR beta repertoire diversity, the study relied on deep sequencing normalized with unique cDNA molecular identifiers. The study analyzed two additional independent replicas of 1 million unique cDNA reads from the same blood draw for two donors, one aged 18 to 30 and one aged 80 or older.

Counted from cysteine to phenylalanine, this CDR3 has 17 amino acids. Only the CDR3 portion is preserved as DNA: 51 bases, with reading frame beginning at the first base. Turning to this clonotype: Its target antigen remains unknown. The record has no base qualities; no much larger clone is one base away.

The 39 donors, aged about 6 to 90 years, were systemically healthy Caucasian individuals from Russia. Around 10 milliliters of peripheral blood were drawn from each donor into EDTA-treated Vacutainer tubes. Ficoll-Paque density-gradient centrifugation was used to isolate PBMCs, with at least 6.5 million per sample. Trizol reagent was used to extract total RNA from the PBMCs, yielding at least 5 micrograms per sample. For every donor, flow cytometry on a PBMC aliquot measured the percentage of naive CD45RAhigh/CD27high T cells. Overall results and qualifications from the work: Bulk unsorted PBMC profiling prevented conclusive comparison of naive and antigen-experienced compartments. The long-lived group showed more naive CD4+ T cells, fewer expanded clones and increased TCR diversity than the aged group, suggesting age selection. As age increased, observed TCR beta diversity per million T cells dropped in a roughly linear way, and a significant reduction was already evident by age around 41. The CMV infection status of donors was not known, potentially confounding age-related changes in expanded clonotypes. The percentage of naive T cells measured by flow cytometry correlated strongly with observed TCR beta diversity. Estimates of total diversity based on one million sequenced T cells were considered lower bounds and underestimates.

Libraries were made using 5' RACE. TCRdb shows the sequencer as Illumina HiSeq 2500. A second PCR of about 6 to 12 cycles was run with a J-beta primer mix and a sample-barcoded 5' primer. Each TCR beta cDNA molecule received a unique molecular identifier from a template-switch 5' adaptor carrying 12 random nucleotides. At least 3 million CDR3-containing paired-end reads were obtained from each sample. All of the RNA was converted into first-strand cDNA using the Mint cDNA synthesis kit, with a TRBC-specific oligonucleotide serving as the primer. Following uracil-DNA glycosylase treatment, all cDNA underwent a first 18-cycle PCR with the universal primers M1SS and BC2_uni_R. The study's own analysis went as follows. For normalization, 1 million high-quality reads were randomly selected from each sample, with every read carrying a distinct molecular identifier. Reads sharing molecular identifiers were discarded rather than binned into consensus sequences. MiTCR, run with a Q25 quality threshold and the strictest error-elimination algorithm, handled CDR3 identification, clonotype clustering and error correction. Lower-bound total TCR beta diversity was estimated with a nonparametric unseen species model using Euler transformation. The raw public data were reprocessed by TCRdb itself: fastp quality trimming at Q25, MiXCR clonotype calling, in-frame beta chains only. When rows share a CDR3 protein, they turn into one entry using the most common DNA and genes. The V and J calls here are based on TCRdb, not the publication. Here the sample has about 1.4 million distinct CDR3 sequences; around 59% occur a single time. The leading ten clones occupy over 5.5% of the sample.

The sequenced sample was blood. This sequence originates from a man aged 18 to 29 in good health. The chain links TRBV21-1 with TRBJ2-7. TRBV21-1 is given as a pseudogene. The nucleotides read TGTGCCAGCAGCAAAGTGGGGTCTGGCGGGAGCTCCTACGAGCAGTACTTC. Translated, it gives CASSKVGSGGSSYEQYF.